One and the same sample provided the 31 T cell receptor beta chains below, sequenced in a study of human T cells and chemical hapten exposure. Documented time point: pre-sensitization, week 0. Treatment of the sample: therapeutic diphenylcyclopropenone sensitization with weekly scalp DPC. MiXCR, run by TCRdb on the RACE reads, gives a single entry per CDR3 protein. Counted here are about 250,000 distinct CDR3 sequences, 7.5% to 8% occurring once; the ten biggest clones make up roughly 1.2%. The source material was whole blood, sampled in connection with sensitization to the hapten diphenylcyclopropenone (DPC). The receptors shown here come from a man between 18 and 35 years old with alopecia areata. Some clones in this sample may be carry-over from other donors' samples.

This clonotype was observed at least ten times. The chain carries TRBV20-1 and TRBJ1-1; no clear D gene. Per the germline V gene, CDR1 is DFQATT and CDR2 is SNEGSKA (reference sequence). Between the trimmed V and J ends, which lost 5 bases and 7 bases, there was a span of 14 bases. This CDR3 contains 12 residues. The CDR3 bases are TGCAGTGCTTTCCCTTTTCCGGGTGAAGCTTTCTTT. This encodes CSAFPFPGEAFF.

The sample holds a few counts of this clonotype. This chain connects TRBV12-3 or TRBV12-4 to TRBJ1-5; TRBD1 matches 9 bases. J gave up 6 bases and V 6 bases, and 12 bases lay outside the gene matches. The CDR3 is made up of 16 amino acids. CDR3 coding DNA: TGTGCCAGCAGCGGGGGGACAGGGAACAAAGGTCAGCCCCAGCATTTT. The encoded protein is CASSGGTGNKGQPQHF.

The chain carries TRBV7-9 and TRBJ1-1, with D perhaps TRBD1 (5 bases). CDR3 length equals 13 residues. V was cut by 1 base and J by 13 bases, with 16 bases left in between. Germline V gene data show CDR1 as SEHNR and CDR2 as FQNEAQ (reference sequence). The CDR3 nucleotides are TGTGCCAGCAGCTTAGGGAGGAACCCGAGGGGTTTCTTT. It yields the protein CASSLGRNPRGFF.

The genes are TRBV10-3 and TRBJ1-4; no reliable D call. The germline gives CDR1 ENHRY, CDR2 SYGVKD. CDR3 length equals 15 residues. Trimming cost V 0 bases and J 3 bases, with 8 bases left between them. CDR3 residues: CAISESPGSNEKLFF. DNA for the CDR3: TGTGCCATCAGTGAGTCACCGGGCTCTAATGAAAAACTGTTTTTT.

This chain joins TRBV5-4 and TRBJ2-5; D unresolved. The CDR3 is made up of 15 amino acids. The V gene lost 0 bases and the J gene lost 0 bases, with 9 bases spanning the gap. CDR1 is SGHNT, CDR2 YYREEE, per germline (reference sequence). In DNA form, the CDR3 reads TGTGCCAGCAGCTTGGGGGTCAGGAACCAAGAGACCCAGTACTTC. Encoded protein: CASSLGVRNQETQYF.

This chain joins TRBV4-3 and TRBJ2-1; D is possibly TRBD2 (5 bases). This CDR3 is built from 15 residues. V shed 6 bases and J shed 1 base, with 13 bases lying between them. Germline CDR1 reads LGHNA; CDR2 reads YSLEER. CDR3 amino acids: CASSHSVTSYNEQFF. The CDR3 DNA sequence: TGCGCCAGCAGTCATAGCGTGACGTCCTACAATGAGCAGTTCTTC.

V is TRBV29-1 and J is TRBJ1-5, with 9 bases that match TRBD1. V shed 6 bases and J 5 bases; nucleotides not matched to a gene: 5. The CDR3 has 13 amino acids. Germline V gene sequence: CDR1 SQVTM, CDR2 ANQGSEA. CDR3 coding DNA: TGCAGCGTGGGGACAGGGTCCCATCAGCCCCAGCATTTT. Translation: CSVGTGSHQPQHF. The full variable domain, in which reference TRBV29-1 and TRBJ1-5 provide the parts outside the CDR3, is SAVISQKPSRDICQRGTSLTIQCQVDSQVTMMFWYRQQPGQSLTLIATANQGSEATYESGFVIDKFPISRPNLTFSTLTVSNMSPEDSSIYLCSVGTGSHQPQHFGDGTRLSIL.

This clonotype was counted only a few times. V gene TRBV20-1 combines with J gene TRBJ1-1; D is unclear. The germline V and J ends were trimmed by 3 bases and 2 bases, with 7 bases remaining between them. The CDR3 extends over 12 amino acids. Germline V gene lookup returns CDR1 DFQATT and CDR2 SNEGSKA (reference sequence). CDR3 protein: CSASRGNTEAFF. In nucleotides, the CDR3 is TGCAGTGCTAGTCGGGGTAACACTGAAGCTTTCTTT.

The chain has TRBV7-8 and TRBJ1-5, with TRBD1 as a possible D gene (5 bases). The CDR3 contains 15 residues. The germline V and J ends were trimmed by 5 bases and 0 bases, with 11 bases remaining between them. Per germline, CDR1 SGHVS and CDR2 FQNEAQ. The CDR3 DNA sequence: TGTGCCAGCAGCCCTAGGACATATAGCAATCAGCCCCAGCATTTT. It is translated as CASSPRTYSNQPQHF.

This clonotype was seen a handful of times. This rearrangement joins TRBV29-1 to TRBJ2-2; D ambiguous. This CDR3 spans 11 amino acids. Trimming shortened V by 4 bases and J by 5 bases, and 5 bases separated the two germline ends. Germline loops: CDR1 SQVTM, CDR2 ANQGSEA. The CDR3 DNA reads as TGCAGCGTTGTAGAGACCGGGGAGCTGTTTTTT. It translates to CSVVETGELFF.

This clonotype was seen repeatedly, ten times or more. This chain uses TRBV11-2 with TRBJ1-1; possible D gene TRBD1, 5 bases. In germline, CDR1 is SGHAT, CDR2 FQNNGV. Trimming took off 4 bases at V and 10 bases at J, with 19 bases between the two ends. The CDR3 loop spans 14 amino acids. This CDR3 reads CASSSPRGGRGAFF. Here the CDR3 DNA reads TGTGCCAGCAGCTCCCCGAGGGGTGGGCGAGGAGCTTTCTTT.

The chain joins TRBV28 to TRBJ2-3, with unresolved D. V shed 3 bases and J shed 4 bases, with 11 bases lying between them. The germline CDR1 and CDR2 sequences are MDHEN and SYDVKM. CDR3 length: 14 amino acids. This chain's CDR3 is CASSFDSLSDTQYF. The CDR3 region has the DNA TGTGCCAGCAGTTTCGACTCACTATCAGATACGCAGTATTTT.

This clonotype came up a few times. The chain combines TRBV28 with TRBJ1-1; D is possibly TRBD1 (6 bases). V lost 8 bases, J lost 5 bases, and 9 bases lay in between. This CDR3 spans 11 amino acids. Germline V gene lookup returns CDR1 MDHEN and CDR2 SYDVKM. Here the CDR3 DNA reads TGTGCCAGCGGGGACATGACTGAAGCTTTCTTT. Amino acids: CASGDMTEAFF.

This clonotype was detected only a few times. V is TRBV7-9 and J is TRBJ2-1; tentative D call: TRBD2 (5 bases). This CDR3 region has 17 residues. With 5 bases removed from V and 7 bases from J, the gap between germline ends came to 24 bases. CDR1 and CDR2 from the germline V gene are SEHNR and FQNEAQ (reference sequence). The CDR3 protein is CASSKSVGLPTGNEQFF. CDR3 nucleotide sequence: TGTGCCAGCAGCAAGAGCGTCGGCCTACCTACGGGGAATGAGCAGTTCTTC.

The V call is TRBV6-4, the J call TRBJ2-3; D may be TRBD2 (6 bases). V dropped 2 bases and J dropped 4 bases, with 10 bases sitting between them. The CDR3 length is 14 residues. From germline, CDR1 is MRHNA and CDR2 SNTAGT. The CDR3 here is CASSDGGVSDTQYF. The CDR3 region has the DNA TGTGCCAGCAGTGACGGCGGGGTGTCAGATACGCAGTATTTT.

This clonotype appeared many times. CDR3 nucleotides: TGTGCCAGCAGTCAGGACAGGGATAATGGCTACACCTTC. This sequence encodes CASSQDRDNGYTF. V and J are TRBV2 and TRBJ1-2; 8 bases line up with TRBD1. Losses at the gene ends were 5 bases for V and 6 bases for J; bases not matched to a gene: 5. CDR1 is SNHLY and CDR2 is FYNNEI in the germline V gene. The CDR3 covers 13 residues.

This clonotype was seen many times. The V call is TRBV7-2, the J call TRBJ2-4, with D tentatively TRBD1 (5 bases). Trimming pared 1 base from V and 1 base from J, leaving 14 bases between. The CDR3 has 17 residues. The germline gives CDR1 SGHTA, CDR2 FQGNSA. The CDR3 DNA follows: TGTGCCAGCAGCTTAGAGGGGCTACCACTGGCCAAAAACATTCAGTACTTC. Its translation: CASSLEGLPLAKNIQYF.

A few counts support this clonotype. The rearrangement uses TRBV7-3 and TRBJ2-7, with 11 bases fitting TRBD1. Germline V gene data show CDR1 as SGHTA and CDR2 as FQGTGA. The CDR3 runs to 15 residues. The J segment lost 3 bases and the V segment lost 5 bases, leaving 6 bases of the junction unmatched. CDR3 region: CASSEGTGGIYEQYF. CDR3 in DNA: TGTGCCAGCAGCGAAGGGACAGGGGGGATCTACGAGCAGTACTTC. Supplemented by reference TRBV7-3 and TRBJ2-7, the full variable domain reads GAGVSQTPSNKVTEKGKYVELRCDPISGHTALYWYRQSLGQGPEFLIYFQGTGAADDSGLPNDRFFAVRPEGSVSTLKIQRTERGDSAVYLCASSEGTGGIYEQYFGPGTRLTVT.

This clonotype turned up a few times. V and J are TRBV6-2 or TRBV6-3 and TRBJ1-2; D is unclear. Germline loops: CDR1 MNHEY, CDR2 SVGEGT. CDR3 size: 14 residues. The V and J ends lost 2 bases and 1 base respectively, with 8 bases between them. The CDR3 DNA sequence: TGTGCCAGCAGTTACGATGGGATTAACTATGGCTACACCTTC. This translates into CASSYDGINYGYTF.

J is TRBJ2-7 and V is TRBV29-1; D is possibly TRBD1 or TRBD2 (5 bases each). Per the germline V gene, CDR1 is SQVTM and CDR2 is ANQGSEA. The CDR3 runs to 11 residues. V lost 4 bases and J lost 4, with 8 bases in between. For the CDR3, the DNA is TGCAGCGTTGTGAGGGGATACGAGCAGTACGTC. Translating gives CSVVRGYEQYV.

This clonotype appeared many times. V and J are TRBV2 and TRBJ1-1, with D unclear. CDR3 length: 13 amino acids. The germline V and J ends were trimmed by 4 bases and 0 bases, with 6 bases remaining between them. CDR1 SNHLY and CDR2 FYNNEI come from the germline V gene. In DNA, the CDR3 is TGTGCCAGCAGTGCGGAGGTGAACACTGAAGCTTTCTTT. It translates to CASSAEVNTEAFF.

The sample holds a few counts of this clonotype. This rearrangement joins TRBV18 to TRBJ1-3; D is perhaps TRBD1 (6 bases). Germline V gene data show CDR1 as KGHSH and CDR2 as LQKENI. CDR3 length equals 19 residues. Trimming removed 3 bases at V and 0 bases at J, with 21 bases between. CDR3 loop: CASSPSPYRAENSGNTIYF. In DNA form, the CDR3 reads TGTGCCAGCTCACCCTCCCCTTACAGGGCCGAGAACTCTGGAAACACCATATATTTT.

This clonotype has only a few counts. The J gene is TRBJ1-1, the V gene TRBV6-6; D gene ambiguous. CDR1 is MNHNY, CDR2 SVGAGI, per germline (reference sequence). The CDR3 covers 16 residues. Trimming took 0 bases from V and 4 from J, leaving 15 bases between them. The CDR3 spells CASSYSMSGSGTEAFF. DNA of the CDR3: TGTGCCAGCAGTTACTCGATGTCCGGATCCGGCACTGAAGCTTTCTTT.

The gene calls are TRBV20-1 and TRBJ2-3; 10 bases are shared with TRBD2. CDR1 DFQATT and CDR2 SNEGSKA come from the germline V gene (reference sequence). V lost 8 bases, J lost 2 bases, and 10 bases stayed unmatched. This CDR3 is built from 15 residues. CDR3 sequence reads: CSLGTSGVLTDTQYF. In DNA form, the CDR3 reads TGCAGTTTGGGCACTAGCGGGGTCCTCACAGATACGCAGTATTTT.

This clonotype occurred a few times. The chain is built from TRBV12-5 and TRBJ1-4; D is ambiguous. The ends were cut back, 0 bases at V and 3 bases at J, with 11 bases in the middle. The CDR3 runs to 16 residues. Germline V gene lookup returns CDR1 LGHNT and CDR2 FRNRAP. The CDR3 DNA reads TGTGCTAGTGGTTTGGTAATGTGGGAGCCTAATGAAAAACTGTTTTTT. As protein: CASGLVMWEPNEKLFF.

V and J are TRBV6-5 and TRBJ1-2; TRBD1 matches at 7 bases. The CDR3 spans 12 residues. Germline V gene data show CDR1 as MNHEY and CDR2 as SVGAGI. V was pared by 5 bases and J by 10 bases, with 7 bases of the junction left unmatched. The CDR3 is CASSARTGVYTF. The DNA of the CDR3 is TGTGCCAGCAGTGCTCGGACAGGAGTCTACACCTTC.

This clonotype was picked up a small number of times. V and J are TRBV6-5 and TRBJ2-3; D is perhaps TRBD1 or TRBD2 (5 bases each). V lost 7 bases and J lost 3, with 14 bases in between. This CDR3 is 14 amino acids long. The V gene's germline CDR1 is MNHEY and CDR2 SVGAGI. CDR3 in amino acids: CASTPGRRTDTQYF. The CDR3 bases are TGTGCCAGCACCCCGGGACGCCGAACAGATACGCAGTATTTT.

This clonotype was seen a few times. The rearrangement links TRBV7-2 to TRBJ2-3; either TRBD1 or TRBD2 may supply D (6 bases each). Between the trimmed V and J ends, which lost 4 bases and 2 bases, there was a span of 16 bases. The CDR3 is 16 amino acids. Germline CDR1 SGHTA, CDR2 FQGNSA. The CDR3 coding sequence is TGTGCCAGCAGCTCAGGGGCCGGAGGGCTCACAGATACGCAGTATTTT. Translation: CASSSGAGGLTDTQYF.

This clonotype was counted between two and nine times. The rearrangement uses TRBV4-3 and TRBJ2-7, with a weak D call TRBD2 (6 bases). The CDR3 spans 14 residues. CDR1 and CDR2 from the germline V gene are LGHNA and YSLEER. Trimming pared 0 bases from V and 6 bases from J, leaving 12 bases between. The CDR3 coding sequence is TGCGCCAGCAGCCAAGATCGGAGGGGCGGCGAGCAGTACGTC. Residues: CASSQDRRGGEQYV.

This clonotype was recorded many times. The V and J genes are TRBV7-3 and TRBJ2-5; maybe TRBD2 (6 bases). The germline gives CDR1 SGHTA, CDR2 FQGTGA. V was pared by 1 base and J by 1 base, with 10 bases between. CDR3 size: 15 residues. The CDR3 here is CASSLRGTFQETQYF. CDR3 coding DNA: TGTGCCAGCAGCTTAAGGGGGACTTTCCAAGAGACCCAGTACTTC. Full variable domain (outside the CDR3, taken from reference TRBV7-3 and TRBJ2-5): GAGVSQTPSNKVTEKGKYVELRCDPISGHTALYWYRQSLGQGPEFLIYFQGTGAADDSGLPNDRFFAVRPEGSVSTLKIQRTERGDSAVYLCASSLRGTFQETQYFGPGTRLLVL.

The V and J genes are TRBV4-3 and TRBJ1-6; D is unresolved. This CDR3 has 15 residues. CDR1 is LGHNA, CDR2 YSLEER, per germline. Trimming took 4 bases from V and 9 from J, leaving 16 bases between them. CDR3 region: CASSPRPGWVSPLHF. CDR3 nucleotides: TGCGCCAGCAGCCCTAGACCCGGCTGGGTTTCACCCCTCCACTTT.